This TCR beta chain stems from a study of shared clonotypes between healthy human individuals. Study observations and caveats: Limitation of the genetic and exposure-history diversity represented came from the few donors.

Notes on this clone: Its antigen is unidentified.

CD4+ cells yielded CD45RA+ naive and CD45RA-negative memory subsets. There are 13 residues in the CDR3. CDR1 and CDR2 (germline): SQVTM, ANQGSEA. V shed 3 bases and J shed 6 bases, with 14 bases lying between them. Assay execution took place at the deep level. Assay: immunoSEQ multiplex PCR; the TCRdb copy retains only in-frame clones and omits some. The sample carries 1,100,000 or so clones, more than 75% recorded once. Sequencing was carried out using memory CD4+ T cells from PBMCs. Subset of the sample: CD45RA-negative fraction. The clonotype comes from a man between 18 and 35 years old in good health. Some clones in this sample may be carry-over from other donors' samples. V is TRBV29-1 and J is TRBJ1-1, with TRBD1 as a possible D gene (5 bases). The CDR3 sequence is CSVDGAGLSEAFF. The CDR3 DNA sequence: TGCAGCGTTGACGGGGCGGGTCTCTCTGAAGCTTTCTTT.